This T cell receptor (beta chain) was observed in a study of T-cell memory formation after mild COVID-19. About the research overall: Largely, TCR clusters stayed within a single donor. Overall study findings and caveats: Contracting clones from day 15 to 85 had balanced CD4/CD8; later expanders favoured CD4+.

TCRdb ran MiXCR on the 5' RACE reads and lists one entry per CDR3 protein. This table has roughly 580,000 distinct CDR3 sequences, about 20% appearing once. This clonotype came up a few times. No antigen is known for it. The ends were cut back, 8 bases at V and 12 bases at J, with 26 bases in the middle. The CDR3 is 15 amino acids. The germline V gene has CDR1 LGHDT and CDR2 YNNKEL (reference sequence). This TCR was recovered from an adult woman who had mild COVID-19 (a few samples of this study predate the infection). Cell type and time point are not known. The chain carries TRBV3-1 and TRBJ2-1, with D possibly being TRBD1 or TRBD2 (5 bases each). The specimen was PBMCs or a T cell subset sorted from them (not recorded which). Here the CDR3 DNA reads TGTGCCAGCGCCCGAGGGGCTGGGATGTGGACTGGGCAGTTCTTC. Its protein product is CASARGAGMWTGQFF.